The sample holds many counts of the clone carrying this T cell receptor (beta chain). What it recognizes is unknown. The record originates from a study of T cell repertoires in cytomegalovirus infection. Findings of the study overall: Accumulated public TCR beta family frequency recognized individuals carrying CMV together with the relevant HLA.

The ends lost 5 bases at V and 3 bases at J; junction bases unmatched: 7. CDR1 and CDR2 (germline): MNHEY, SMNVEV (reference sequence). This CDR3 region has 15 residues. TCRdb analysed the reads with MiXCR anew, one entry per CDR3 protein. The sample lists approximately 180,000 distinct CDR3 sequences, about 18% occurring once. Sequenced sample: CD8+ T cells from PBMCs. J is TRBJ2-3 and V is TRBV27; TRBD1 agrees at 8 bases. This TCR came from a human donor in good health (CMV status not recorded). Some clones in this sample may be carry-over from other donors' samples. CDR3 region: CASSPRGRLTDTQYF. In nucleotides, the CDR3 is TGTGCCAGCAGTCCCAGGGGGCGCCTTACAGATACGCAGTATTTT.